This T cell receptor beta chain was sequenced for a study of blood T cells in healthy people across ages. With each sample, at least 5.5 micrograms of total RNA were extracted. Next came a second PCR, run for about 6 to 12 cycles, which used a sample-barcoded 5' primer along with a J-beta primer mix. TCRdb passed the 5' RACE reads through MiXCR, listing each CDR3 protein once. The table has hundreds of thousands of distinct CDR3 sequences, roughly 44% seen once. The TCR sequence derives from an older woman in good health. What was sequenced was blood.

CDR3 residues: CAIRGQGVYNEQFF. The CDR3 bases are TGTGCCATCAGGGGACAGGGGGTCTACAATGAGCAGTTCTTC. V usage is TRBV10-3 and J usage is TRBJ2-1, with 11 bases fitting TRBD1. The germline V gene has CDR1 ENHRY and CDR2 SYGVKD. V trimming: 6 bases; J trimming: 3 bases; junction bases outside the gene matches: 1. This CDR3 is built from 14 residues.